One and the same sample provided the 9 T cell receptor beta chains below, sequenced in a study of T cell responses to AZD1222 COVID-19 vaccine (dated by TCRdb to the early 2020s). The time point label for this specimen denotes: about 28 days (+/-7) after the second vaccine dose. Libraries were prepared through the immunoSEQ multiplex PCR assay. The table was pulled from immuneACCESS by TCRdb, which kept in-frame rearrangements only. Such tables lose some clones; where checked, under half of the loss comes from unresolved V genes, and the rest has no known cause. For this sample the table gives over 150,000 clones, of which roughly nine tenths were detected only once. The ten top clones hold about 3.5% of the sample. The sequencing used peripheral blood, collected 28 days after the second AZD1222 dose. These receptors originate from an adult who received the AZD1222 COVID-19 vaccine.

This clone has more than one count but fewer than ten. V usage is TRBV18 and J usage is TRBJ1-1; the match to TRBD1 covers 10 bases. The V and J ends lost 0 bases and 0 bases, in that order; junction bases with no gene match: 1. CDR1 is KGHSH and CDR2 is LQKENI in the germline V gene. This CDR3 is 16 amino acids long. CDR3 in amino acids: CASSPPGTGVNTEAFF. For the CDR3, the DNA is TGTGCCAGCTCACCACCCGGGACAGGGGTGAACACTGAAGCTTTCTTT.

This clone was recorded once. The chain has TRBV3-1 (or the pseudogene TRBV3-2) and TRBJ2-1; maybe TRBD1 (5 bases). The CDR3 contains 16 residues. CDR1 LGHDT and CDR2 YNNKEL come from the germline V gene (reference sequence). V lost 0 bases to trimming and J lost 0 bases, with 9 bases between them. The CDR3 DNA is TGTGCCAGCAGCCAAGAAAGGGGCCCCTCCTACAATGAGCAGTTCTTC. Translation: CASSQERGPSYNEQFF.

V usage is TRBV7-2 and J usage is TRBJ2-7; D perhaps matches TRBD2 (6 bases). CDR1 and CDR2 (germline): SGHTA, FQGNSA. V was shortened by 9 bases and J by 0 bases, with 12 bases between the two germline ends. CDR3 length equals 13 residues. The CDR3 sequence: CASTSTSSYEQYF. The CDR3, as DNA: TGTGCCAGTACTAGCACGAGCTCCTACGAGCAGTACTTC.

Regarding this clone: Other DNA sequences in this sample translate to the same CDR3. V gene TRBV27 combines with J gene TRBJ2-1; 11 bases are a match to TRBD2. Looked up from germline, CDR1 is MNHEY and CDR2 is SMNVEV (reference sequence). CDR3 length: 15 amino acids. V gave up 3 bases and J gave up 4 bases; unmatched junction bases: 2. CDR3 residues: CASSLGTSGYNEQFF. CDR3 in DNA: TGTGCCAGCAGTTTGGGGACTAGCGGTTACAATGAGCAGTTCTTC.

The chain joins TRBV6-5 to TRBJ2-3, with D perhaps TRBD1 (5 bases). The CDR3 is 15 amino acids. Germline V CDR1 and CDR2: MNHEY, SVGAGI. The V end was cut by 3 bases, the J end by 0 bases, with 10 bases between. The CDR3 DNA reads TGTGCCAGCAGTTATGGGCAGGGTAGCACAGATACGCAGTATTTT. It is translated as CASSYGQGSTDTQYF.

The chain has TRBV15 and TRBJ2-1, with D tentatively TRBD1 (5 bases). CDR1 LNHNV and CDR2 YYDKDF come from the germline V gene (reference sequence). V was clipped by 8 bases and J by 4 bases, with 18 bases between them. CDR3 length: 15 amino acids. The CDR3 here is CATRWERGAYNEQFF. In DNA, the CDR3 is TGTGCCACCCGCTGGGAAAGGGGCGCTTACAATGAGCAGTTCTTC.

The chain is built from TRBV28 and TRBJ1-1; D not resolved. Germline-derived CDR1 and CDR2 are MDHEN and SYDVKM. The CDR3 length is 16 residues. Trimming stripped 6 bases from V and 4 bases from J, with 21 bases between. Here the CDR3 DNA reads TGTGCCAGCAGGCTGGGTGGTCTATTGGAAGGCACTGAAGCTTTCTTT. This gives the protein CASRLGGLLEGTEAFF.

The chain combines TRBV11-2 with TRBJ1-3; 10 bases agree with TRBD1. Germline V CDR1 and CDR2: SGHAT, FQNNGV. The CDR3 totals 19 residues. The trim removed 1 base at V and 0 bases at J, leaving 9 bases unmatched. The CDR3 DNA reads TGTGCCAGCAGCTTAGTCTTGGGGACAGGGGTTAACTCTGGAAACACCATATATTTT. This gives the protein CASSLVLGTGVNSGNTIYF.

The J gene is TRBJ2-1, the V gene TRBV9; D is possibly TRBD2 (6 bases). Germline V CDR1 and CDR2: SGDLS, YYNGEE. The CDR3 runs 15 residues. V was trimmed by 3 bases and J by 4 bases, leaving 14 bases between them. CDR3 DNA sequence: TGTGCCAGCAGCGCTTGGGGGGAGACGTACAATGAGCAGTTCTTC. Amino acid sequence: CASSAWGETYNEQFF.